Following are 21 T cell receptor beta chains from one sample sequenced in a study of post-analysis software for immune sequencing data. Study results and limitations: Relative to controls, patients had about five TRBV segments at higher frequency, with TRBV5-6, TRBV5-1 and TRBV20-1 among these.

Tagging with unique molecular identifiers was a feature of the TCR beta cDNA libraries. TCRdb processed the PCR reads anew with MiXCR; each CDR3 protein has one entry. The sample includes hundreds of thousands of distinct CDR3 sequences, roughly 27% of them seen just once. Their antigen targets remain unknown. The sequenced material came from blood. All receptors come from a girl under 18 with multiple sclerosis.

The chain uses TRBV29-1 and TRBJ2-1, with 12 bases matching TRBD2. Germline assignment: CDR1 SQVTM and CDR2 ANQGSEA. V lost 7 bases to trimming and J lost 8 bases; unmatched junction nucleotides: 12. There are 15 residues in the CDR3. The DNA of the CDR3 is TGCAGCGCCCGGCCCCTAGCGGGAGGGGAGGATGAGCAGTTCTTC. This gives the protein CSARPLAGGEDEQFF.

The chain combines TRBV29-1 with TRBJ2-5; D possibly corresponds to TRBD2 (7 bases). CDR3 length equals 13 residues. Germline assignment: CDR1 SQVTM and CDR2 ANQGSEA. V was shortened by 6 bases and J by 5 bases, with 16 bases between the two germline ends. CDR3 DNA: TGCAGCGTAGGAGGGGGGGCGAAGGAGACCCAGTACTTC. Residues: CSVGGGAKETQYF.

In the case of this clonotype: The junction and the germline gene differ at one end; a read error may be behind it. The CDR3 nucleotides are TGTGCCAGCAGCCTTTCAGGAGGGAATGGTTACACCTTC. Protein: CASSLSGGNGYTF. The V and J genes are TRBV16 and TRBJ1-2; D call uncertain. The germline V gene encodes CDR1 KGHSY and CDR2 FQNENV. The CDR3 spans 13 residues.

The chain uses TRBV9 and TRBJ2-3, with D possibly TRBD2 on 5 matching bases. Germline assignment: CDR1 SGDLS and CDR2 YYNGEE. CDR3 length equals 16 residues. Trimming cost V 1 base and J 0 bases, with 12 bases left between them. The CDR3 spells CASSVFGGSSTDTQYF. The CDR3 DNA reads TGTGCCAGCAGCGTATTTGGCGGGTCCAGCACAGATACGCAGTATTTT.

The chain uses TRBV5-1 and TRBJ2-3; D may be TRBD1 or TRBD2 (6 bases each). Germline V gene data show CDR1 as SGHRS and CDR2 as YFSETQ. Trimming pared 1 base from V and 2 bases from J, leaving 11 bases between. This CDR3 has 15 amino acids. Written as DNA, the CDR3 is TGCGCCAGCAGCTTGTTTGGGGGGCTCACAGATACGCAGTATTTT. It yields the protein CASSLFGGLTDTQYF.

This clonotype was seen a handful of times. This chain links TRBV3-1 with TRBJ2-7, with D perhaps matching TRBD2 (7 bases). This CDR3 spans 18 amino acids. Trimming stripped 7 bases from V and 5 bases from J, with 30 bases between. CDR1 is LGHDT and CDR2 is YNNKEL in the germline V gene (reference sequence). CDR3 region: CASTETRGAGVPAHEQYF. DNA of the CDR3: TGTGCCAGCACAGAAACAAGGGGGGCGGGGGTGCCTGCCCACGAGCAGTACTTC.

This clonotype was seen more than once but under ten times. The rearrangement uses TRBV20-1 and TRBJ2-7; 10 bases are shared with TRBD1. The CDR3 totals 14 residues. The germline gives CDR1 DFQATT, CDR2 SNEGSKA (reference sequence). V dropped 4 bases and J dropped 5; count of bases not matched to a gene: 8. CDR3 nucleotides: TGCAGTGCTAAAAGGACAGGGGGTCAAAACGAGCAGTACTTC. It encodes CSAKRTGGQNEQYF.

V and J are TRBV6-2 or TRBV6-3 and TRBJ1-2; 12 bases map to TRBD1. Germline values: CDR1 MNHEY, CDR2 SVGEGT. V dropped 6 bases and J dropped 5; count of bases not matched to a gene: 13. The CDR3 is made up of 17 amino acids. In DNA, the CDR3 is TGTGCCAGCAGGTCCGGGACAGGGGGCGTCTTCTTATATGGCTACACCTTC. Amino acids: CASRSGTGGVFLYGYTF.

The chain is built from TRBV6-5 and TRBJ1-6; 8 nucleotides align to TRBD1. CDR3 length: 13 residues. Unmatched junction bases numbered 6, after V lost 7 bases and J lost 10 bases. Per germline, CDR1 MNHEY and CDR2 SVGAGI. This CDR3 is CASKGQGGSPLHF. In DNA, the CDR3 is TGTGCCAGCAAAGGACAGGGTGGATCACCCCTCCACTTT.

The rearrangement links TRBV7-2 to TRBJ2-7; the match to TRBD2 covers 12 bases. CDR1 SGHTA and CDR2 FQGNSA come from the germline V gene. The V segment lost 4 bases and the J segment 2 bases; nucleotides outside the gene matches: 6. The CDR3 is made up of 16 amino acids. In nucleotides, the CDR3 is TGTGCCAGCAGCTCTACCTCTAGCGGGAGGGCCTACGAGCAGTACTTC. This translates into CASSSTSSGRAYEQYF.

This chain links TRBV29-1 with TRBJ2-3, with TRBD1 as a possible D gene (6 bases). V lost 6 bases and J lost 1, with 17 bases in between. Per germline, CDR1 SQVTM and CDR2 ANQGSEA. CDR3 length: 15 residues. This CDR3 is CSVFRGTGGTDTQYF. In DNA, the CDR3 is TGCAGCGTCTTTAGGGGGACGGGTGGCACAGATACGCAGTATTTT.

The chain uses TRBV15 and TRBJ1-5, with unresolved D. Germline-derived CDR1 and CDR2 are LNHNV and YYDKDF (reference sequence). V shed 0 bases and J shed 11 bases, with 14 bases lying between them. This CDR3 is built from 14 residues. The CDR3 is CATSREAGNRAQHF. The CDR3 nucleotides are TGTGCCACCAGCAGAGAAGCGGGGAACCGGGCCCAGCATTTT.

The chain links TRBV9 to TRBJ2-3, with 15 positions matching TRBD2. Germline assignment: CDR1 SGDLS and CDR2 YYNGEE. The CDR3 is 17 residues long. Germline trimming cut 5 bases from V and 0 bases from J; bases unmatched to any gene: 4. The CDR3 loop reads CASRGLAGGHSTDTQYF. CDR3 in DNA: TGTGCCAGCAGGGGACTAGCGGGGGGCCATAGCACAGATACGCAGTATTTT.

This clonotype was seen ten or more times. The chain carries TRBV7-2 and TRBJ2-3, with 7 bases fitting TRBD2. Germline V gene sequence: CDR1 SGHTA, CDR2 FQGNSA. CDR3 size: 14 residues. V shed 5 bases, J shed 3 bases, and the junction held 5 bases outside the gene matches. The CDR3 reads CASSAGLVTDTQYF. For the CDR3, the DNA is TGTGCCAGCAGCGCCGGACTAGTGACAGATACGCAGTATTTT.

The chain joins TRBV6-5 to TRBJ1-1; D not resolved. Germline-derived CDR1 and CDR2 are MNHEY and SVGAGI. The CDR3 is 16 residues long. V lost 0 bases to trimming and J lost 1 base, with 12 bases between them. CDR3 coding DNA: TGTGCCAGCAGTTACTCGGTGCTGGCAGGGAACACTGAAGCTTTCTTT. Amino acids: CASSYSVLAGNTEAFF.

On this clonotype: One end of the junction does not line up with germline, which may come from a read error. The chain employs TRBV10-2 and TRBJ2-6; 11 bases align to TRBD1. The CDR3 has 16 amino acids. Germline V gene data show CDR1 as WSHSY and CDR2 as SAAADI. DNA of the CDR3: TGCGCCAGCGTGGGGACAGGGGGTTTTGGGGCCAACGTCCGGACTTTC. Amino acid sequence: CASVGTGGFGANVRTF.

A few counts support this clonotype. The chain is built from TRBV10-3 and TRBJ1-1, with D perhaps matching TRBD1 (5 bases). Germline V gene lookup returns CDR1 ENHRY and CDR2 SYGVKD. V lost 6 bases, J lost 4 bases, and 9 bases lay in between. The CDR3 loop spans 12 amino acids. For the CDR3, the DNA is TGTGCCATCAGGTCGGGGCGCACTGAAGCTTTCTTT. Protein product: CAIRSGRTEAFF.

A few counts support this clonotype. The chain carries TRBV18 and TRBJ2-1; 7 nucleotides line up with TRBD1. This CDR3 has 15 residues. V lost 2 bases and J lost 3; bases outside the gene matches: 4. Per the germline V gene, CDR1 is KGHSH and CDR2 is LQKENI. The CDR3 nucleotides read TGTGCCAGCTCACCATCCGGGACAGTCTACAATGAGCAGTTCTTC. Amino acid sequence: CASSPSGTVYNEQFF.

This clonotype was counted at least ten times. The chain carries TRBV10-3 and TRBJ2-5; unclear D gene. The CDR3 length is 13 residues. The V gene's germline CDR1 is ENHRY and CDR2 SYGVKD. V dropped 7 bases and J dropped 2 bases, with 11 bases sitting between them. CDR3 region: CAIKRLLQETQYF. CDR3 bases: TGTGCCATCAAAAGGTTACTGCAAGAGACCCAGTACTTC.

J is TRBJ2-5 and V is TRBV20-1; no reliable D call. The CDR3 contains 14 residues. V lost 4 bases, J lost 4 bases, and 16 bases lay in between. Germline V gene sequence: CDR1 DFQATT, CDR2 SNEGSKA (reference sequence). This chain's CDR3 is CSAMRESYRETQYF. CDR3 DNA: TGCAGTGCTATGAGAGAGTCCTATCGAGAGACCCAGTACTTC.

This clonotype was seen many times. CDR3 sequence reads: CASSPGTDYEQYF. The CDR3 DNA reads as TGTGCCAGCAGCCCCGGGACGGACTACGAGCAGTACTTC. V is TRBV7-2 and J is TRBJ2-7; D may be TRBD1 or TRBD2 (5 bases each). Germline assignment: CDR1 SGHTA and CDR2 FQGNSA. Trimming took off 5 bases at V and 3 bases at J, with 11 bases between the two ends. This CDR3 spans 13 amino acids.